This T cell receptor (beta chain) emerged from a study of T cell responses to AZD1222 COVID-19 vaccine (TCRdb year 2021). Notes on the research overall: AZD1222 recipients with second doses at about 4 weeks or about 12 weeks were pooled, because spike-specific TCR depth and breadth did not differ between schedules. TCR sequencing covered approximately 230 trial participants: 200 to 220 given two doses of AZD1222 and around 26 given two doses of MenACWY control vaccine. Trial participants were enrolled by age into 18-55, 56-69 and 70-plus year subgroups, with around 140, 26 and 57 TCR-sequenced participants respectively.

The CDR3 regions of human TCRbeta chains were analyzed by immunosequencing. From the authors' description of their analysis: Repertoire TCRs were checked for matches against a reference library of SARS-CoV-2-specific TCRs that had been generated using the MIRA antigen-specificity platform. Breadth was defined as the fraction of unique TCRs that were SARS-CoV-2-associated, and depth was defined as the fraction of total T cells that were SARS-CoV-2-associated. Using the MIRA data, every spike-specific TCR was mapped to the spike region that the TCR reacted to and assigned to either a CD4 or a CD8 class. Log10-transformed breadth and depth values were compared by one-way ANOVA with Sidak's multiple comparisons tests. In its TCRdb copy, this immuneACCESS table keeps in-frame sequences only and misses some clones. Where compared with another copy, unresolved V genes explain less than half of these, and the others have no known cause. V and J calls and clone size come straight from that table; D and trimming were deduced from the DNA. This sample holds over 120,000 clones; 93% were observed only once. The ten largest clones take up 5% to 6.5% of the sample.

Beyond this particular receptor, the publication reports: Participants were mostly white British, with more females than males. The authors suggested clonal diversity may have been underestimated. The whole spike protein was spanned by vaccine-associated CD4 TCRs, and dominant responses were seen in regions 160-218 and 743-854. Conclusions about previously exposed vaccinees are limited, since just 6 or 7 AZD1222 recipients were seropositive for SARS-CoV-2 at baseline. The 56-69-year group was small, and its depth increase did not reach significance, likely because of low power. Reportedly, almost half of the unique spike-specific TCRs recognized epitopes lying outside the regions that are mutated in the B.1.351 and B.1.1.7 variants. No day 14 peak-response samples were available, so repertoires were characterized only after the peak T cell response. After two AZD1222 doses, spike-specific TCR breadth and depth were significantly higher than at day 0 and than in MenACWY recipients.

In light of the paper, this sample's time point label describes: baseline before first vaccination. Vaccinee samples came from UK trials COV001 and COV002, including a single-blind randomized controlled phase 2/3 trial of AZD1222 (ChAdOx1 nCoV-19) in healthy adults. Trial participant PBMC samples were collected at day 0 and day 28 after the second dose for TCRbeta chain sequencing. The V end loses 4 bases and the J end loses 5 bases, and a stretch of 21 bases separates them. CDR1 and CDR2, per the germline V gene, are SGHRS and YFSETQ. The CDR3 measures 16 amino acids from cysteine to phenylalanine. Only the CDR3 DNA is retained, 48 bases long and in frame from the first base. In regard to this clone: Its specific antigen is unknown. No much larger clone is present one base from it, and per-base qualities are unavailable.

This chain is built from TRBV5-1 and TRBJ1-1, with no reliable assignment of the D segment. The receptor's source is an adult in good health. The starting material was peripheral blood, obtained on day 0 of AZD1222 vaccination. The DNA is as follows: TGCGCCAGCAGCAAGGAAACAGCGGGAGAAGGAACTGAAGCTTTCTTT. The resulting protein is CASSKETAGEGTEAFF.